These 25 T cell receptor beta chains were all obtained from the same sample, sequenced in a study of T cell responses to AZD1222 COVID-19 vaccine. This table comes from immunoSEQ multiplex PCR, and its TCRdb copy is limited to in-frame clones, with some not included. The sample records fewer than 150,000 clones, 89% being singletons. The sample here was peripheral blood, taken 28 days after the second AZD1222 dose. The source of these receptors is an adult who received the AZD1222 COVID-19 vaccine.

The rearrangement joins TRBV5-1 to TRBJ1-6; 11 bases match TRBD1. J lost 9 bases, V lost 4 bases, and 6 bases had no gene match. Germline loops: CDR1 SGHRS, CDR2 YFSETQ. The CDR3 has 15 residues. CDR3 sequence: CASSPAGTGGSPLHF. The CDR3 coding sequence is TGCGCCAGCAGCCCCGCCGGGACAGGGGGTTCACCCCTCCACTTT. Combining the CDR3 with reference TRBV5-1 and TRBJ1-6 gives the whole variable domain KAGVTQTPRYLIKTRGQQVTLSCSPISGHRSVSWYQQTPGQGLQFLFEYFSETQRNKGNFPGRFSGRQFSNSRSEMNVSTLELGDSALYLCASSPAGTGGSPLHFGNGTRLTVT.

This chain joins TRBV7-8 and TRBJ1-1, with TRBD1 as a possible D gene (5 bases). This CDR3 is built from 15 residues. Germline values: CDR1 SGHVS, CDR2 FQNEAQ. Trimming took off 2 bases at V and 4 bases at J, with 14 bases between the two ends. The CDR3 nucleotides are TGTGCCAGCAGCTTACTTCCGGGGGAAGGCACTGAAGCTTTCTTT. This codes for CASSLLPGEGTEAFF.

V is TRBV18 and J is TRBJ1-5, with 10 bases that match TRBD1. The CDR3 is made up of 14 amino acids. Losses at the gene ends were 3 bases for V and 7 bases for J; bases not matched to a gene: 3. In germline, CDR1 is KGHSH, CDR2 LQKENI. The CDR3 spells CASSPSTGGQPQHF. The CDR3 bases are TGTGCCAGCTCACCCTCGACAGGGGGCCAGCCCCAGCATTTT.

The V and J genes are TRBV5-1 and TRBJ2-7, with 8 nucleotides matching TRBD2. V lost 0 bases and J lost 3; bases outside the gene matches: 11. CDR3 length equals 17 residues. CDR1 SGHRS and CDR2 YFSETQ come from the germline V gene. CDR3 loop: CASSLEAGGGNYYEQYF. The DNA of the CDR3 is TGCGCCAGCAGCTTGGAGGCGGGGGGTGGGAATTACTACGAGCAGTACTTC.

CDR3 DNA: TGTGCCAGCAGTCCCAAGGCGGGCAGATCCTACGAGCAGTACTTC. Amino acid sequence: CASSPKAGRSYEQYF. This rearrangement joins TRBV6-5 to TRBJ2-7; a possible D gene is TRBD2 (5 bases). The CDR3 loop spans 15 amino acids. Germline V gene sequence: CDR1 MNHEY, CDR2 SVGAGI. Trimming took 5 bases from V and 1 from J, leaving 15 bases between them.

This chain joins TRBV18 and TRBJ2-1; TRBD1 matches 10 bases. V trimming: 3 bases; J trimming: 6 bases; junction bases outside the gene matches: 5. Germline V gene sequence: CDR1 KGHSH, CDR2 LQKENI. CDR3 length equals 15 residues. CDR3 sequence: CASSPTGGAGNEQFF. The CDR3 coding sequence is TGTGCCAGCTCACCGACAGGGGGCGCGGGCAATGAGCAGTTCTTC.

V usage is TRBV20-1 and J usage is TRBJ1-3; weak D call: TRBD1 (5 bases). Between the trimmed V and J ends, which lost 3 bases and 1 base, there was a span of 10 bases. CDR3 length equals 14 residues. Per the germline V gene, CDR1 is DFQATT and CDR2 is SNEGSKA (reference sequence). CDR3 loop: CSASHRTSGNTIYF. The CDR3 region has the DNA TGCAGTGCTAGTCACAGGACGTCTGGAAACACCATATATTTT.

V gene TRBV6-2 or TRBV6-3 combines with J gene TRBJ2-2; D may be TRBD2 (5 bases). The germline gives CDR1 MNHEY, CDR2 SVGEGT. The CDR3 has 16 residues. The ends were cut back, 2 bases at V and 0 bases at J, with 10 bases in the middle. DNA for the CDR3: TGTGCCAGCAGTTACCTTCGGAGGACGAACACCGGGGAGCTGTTTTTT. Protein sequence: CASSYLRRTNTGELFF.

The chain is built from TRBV6-2 or TRBV6-3 and TRBJ1-5, with 9 bases identical to TRBD1. Per the germline V gene, CDR1 is MNHEY and CDR2 is SVGEGT. CDR3 size: 15 residues. With 5 bases clipped from V and 7 bases from J, the junction kept 9 bases outside the gene matches. The CDR3 DNA sequence: TGTGCCAGCAGTGGTGGGACAGGGATGTACCAGCCCCAGCATTTT. It translates to CASSGGTGMYQPQHF.

The rearrangement joins TRBV19 to TRBJ1-2; no clear D. Germline lookup yields CDR1 LNHDA and CDR2 SQIVND (reference sequence). The CDR3 sequence is 14 residues long. V shed 5 bases and J shed 1 base, with 11 bases lying between them. In nucleotides, the CDR3 is TGTGCCAGTAGTCTGAGGAGGGATAACTATGGCTACACCTTC. Protein: CASSLRRDNYGYTF.

V is TRBV7-2 and J is TRBJ1-3, with D possibly being TRBD1 (6 bases). V was trimmed by 3 bases and J by 4 bases, leaving 16 bases between them. CDR1 is SGHTA, CDR2 FQGNSA, per germline. The CDR3 length is 16 residues. The CDR3 loop reads CASSLGGGALGNTIYF. CDR3 DNA: TGTGCCAGCAGCTTGGGGGGGGGCGCCCTCGGAAACACCATATATTTT. Full variable domain (outside the CDR3, taken from reference TRBV7-2 and TRBJ1-3): GAGVSQSPSNKVTEKGKDVELRCDPISGHTALYWYRQSLGQGLEFLIYFQGNSAPDKSGLPSDRFSAERTGGSVSTLTIQRTQQEDSAVYLCASSLGGGALGNTIYFGEGSWLTVV.

This chain connects TRBV6-1 to TRBJ1-5; a possible D gene is TRBD1 (5 bases). Trimming shortened V by 1 base and J by 6 bases, and 13 bases separated the two germline ends. The CDR3 is 15 residues long. Germline V gene data show CDR1 as MNHNS and CDR2 as SASEGT. The CDR3 coding sequence is TGTGCCAGCAGTGAAGTGGCAGGGAAAAGTCAGCCCCAGCATTTT. Residues: CASSEVAGKSQPQHF.

This clone showed up just once. The chain is built from TRBV7-9 and TRBJ2-3; TRBD2 matches at 9 bases. CDR3 length: 16 amino acids. In germline, CDR1 is SEHNR, CDR2 FQNEAQ (reference sequence). V was pared by 1 base and J by 6 bases, with 8 bases of the junction left unmatched. The CDR3 DNA is TGTGCCAGCAGCTTAGGAGGCGGGAGGGCCGCGGATACGCAGTATTTT. This gives the protein CASSLGGGRAADTQYF.

V gene TRBV5-4 combines with J gene TRBJ2-5; 9 nucleotides align to TRBD2. The length of the CDR3 is 13 residues. Trimming took 4 bases from V and 5 from J; bases not matched to a gene: 3. Germline CDR1 SGHNT, CDR2 YYREEE (reference sequence). The CDR3 protein is CASSIGLAETQYF. CDR3 nucleotides: TGTGCCAGCAGCATCGGACTAGCGGAGACCCAGTACTTC.

This chain connects TRBV24-1 to TRBJ1-2, with D possibly being TRBD1 (5 bases). CDR3 length: 11 residues. The germline CDR1 and CDR2 sequences are KGHDR and SFDVKD. Trimming cost V 7 bases and J 7 bases, with 9 bases left between them. CDR3 in amino acids: CATSSGGGYTF. The CDR3 DNA reads as TGTGCCACCAGCTCCGGGGGTGGCTACACCTTC.

The chain joins TRBV30 to TRBJ1-2; no reliable D call. V was clipped by 2 bases and J by 5 bases, with 15 bases between them. Per germline, CDR1 GTSNPN and CDR2 SVGIG (reference sequence). The CDR3 sequence is 14 residues long. Here the CDR3 reads CAWSLAGGGYGYTF. In DNA form, the CDR3 reads TGTGCCTGGAGTTTGGCAGGCGGCGGGTATGGCTACACCTTC.

The rearrangement uses TRBV15 and TRBJ2-1; D gene ambiguous. The CDR3 contains 16 residues. Per germline, CDR1 LNHNV and CDR2 YYDKDF (reference sequence). V was trimmed by 1 base and J by 6 bases, leaving 16 bases between them. CDR3 sequence (DNA): TGTGCCACCAGCAGAGCTTCGTGGATCTCCGGCAATGAGCAGTTCTTC. Translating gives CATSRASWISGNEQFF.

The rearrangement joins TRBV15 to TRBJ2-7; D unresolved. V was cut by 0 bases and J by 3 bases, with 6 bases left in between. The CDR3 has 13 amino acids. Looked up from germline, CDR1 is LNHNV and CDR2 is YYDKDF (reference sequence). DNA for the CDR3: TGTGCCACCAGCAGAGATCCGGGCTACGAGCAGTACTTC. This translates into CATSRDPGYEQYF. The full variable domain, with the rest looked up from reference TRBV15 and TRBJ2-7, is DAMVIQNPRYQVTQFGKPVTLSCSQTLNHNVMYWYQQKSSQAPKLLFHYYDKDFNNEADTPDNFQSRRPNTSFCFLDIRSPGLGDTAMYLCATSRDPGYEQYFGPGTRLTVT.

The chain has TRBV18 and TRBJ1-1; D gene unclear. V gave up 3 bases and J gave up 6 bases, with 11 bases separating them. Germline CDR1 is KGHSH and CDR2 is LQKENI. There are 13 residues in the CDR3. CDR3 coding DNA: TGTGCCAGCTCACCTCCGGATCCCTCTGAAGCTTTCTTT. It is translated as CASSPPDPSEAFF. Variable domain in full (rest from reference TRBV18 and TRBJ1-1): NAGVMQNPRHLVRRRGQEARLRCSPMKGHSHVYWYRQLPEEGLKFMVYLQKENIIDESGMPKERFSAEFPKEGPSILRIQQVVRGDSAAYFCASSPPDPSEAFFGQGTRLTVV.

The chain recombines TRBV7-3 with TRBJ2-5; 10 bases line up with TRBD2. The CDR3 extends over 16 amino acids. The germline V gene has CDR1 SGHTA and CDR2 FQGTGA. The J segment lost 5 bases and the V segment lost 5 bases, leaving 11 bases of the junction unmatched. As DNA, the CDR3 is TGTGCCAGCAGCGTGAGCGGGGGGGCCGTTGGGGAGACCCAGTACTTC. This codes for CASSVSGGAVGETQYF. Combining the CDR3 with reference TRBV7-3 and TRBJ2-5 gives the whole variable domain GAGVSQTPSNKVTEKGKYVELRCDPISGHTALYWYRQSLGQGPEFLIYFQGTGAADDSGLPNDRFFAVRPEGSVSTLKIQRTERGDSAVYLCASSVSGGAVGETQYFGPGTRLLVL.

The rearrangement links TRBV7-2 to TRBJ1-2, with 7 bases aligning to TRBD1. The ends lost 7 bases at V and 5 bases at J; junction bases unmatched: 7. CDR1 is SGHTA, CDR2 FQGNSA, per germline. The CDR3 contains 13 residues. CDR3 coding DNA: TGTGCCAGCACCAGACAGGGAGATTATGGCTACACCTTC. Translated: CASTRQGDYGYTF.

The rearrangement joins TRBV18 to TRBJ1-2; D remains ambiguous. The CDR3 covers 16 residues. CDR1 KGHSH and CDR2 LQKENI come from the germline V gene. Trimming cost V 2 bases and J 8 bases, with 21 bases left between them. The CDR3 spells CASSPSLLGSHLGYTF. The CDR3 DNA sequence: TGTGCCAGCTCACCATCTCTACTCGGGTCTCACCTGGGCTACACCTTC.

The J gene is TRBJ2-7, the V gene TRBV4-1, with 9 positions matching TRBD1. J gave up 1 base and V 1 base, and 11 bases lay outside the gene matches. The CDR3 spans 18 residues. Germline CDR1 is MGHRA and CDR2 is YSYEKL. The CDR3: CASSQASIPGTGSYEQYF. In DNA form, the CDR3 reads TGCGCCAGCAGCCAAGCCTCGATCCCCGGGACAGGGTCCTACGAGCAGTACTTC.

The chain recombines TRBV4-3 with TRBJ2-7; no definite D call. CDR1 and CDR2 (germline): LGHNA, YSLEER. Deletions cut 0 bases from V and 1 base from J, with 7 bases between. There are 14 residues in the CDR3. The CDR3 DNA reads TGCGCCAGCAGCCAAGACAGGTTATCCTACGAGCAGTACTTC. It is translated as CASSQDRLSYEQYF.

The V and J genes are TRBV9 and TRBJ1-1; D not certain. The CDR3 covers 14 residues. Germline loops: CDR1 SGDLS, CDR2 YYNGEE. Trimming took 0 bases from V and 0 from J, leaving 6 bases between them. The CDR3 region is CASSVDDLNTEAFF. DNA of the CDR3: TGTGCCAGCAGCGTAGACGACTTGAACACTGAAGCTTTCTTT.